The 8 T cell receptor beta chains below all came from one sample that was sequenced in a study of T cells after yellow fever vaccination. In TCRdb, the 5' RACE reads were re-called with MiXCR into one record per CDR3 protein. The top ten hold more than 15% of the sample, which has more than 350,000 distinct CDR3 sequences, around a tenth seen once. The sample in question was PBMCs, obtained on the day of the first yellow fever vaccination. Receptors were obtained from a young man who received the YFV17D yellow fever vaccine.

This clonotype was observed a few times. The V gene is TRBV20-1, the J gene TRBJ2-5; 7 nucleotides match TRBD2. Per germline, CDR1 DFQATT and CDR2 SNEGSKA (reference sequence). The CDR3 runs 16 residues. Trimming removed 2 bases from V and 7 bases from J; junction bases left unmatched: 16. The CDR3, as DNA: TGCAGTGCTAGAATTGCCGGAGGGCTAACGGGAGGGACCCAGTACTTC. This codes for CSARIAGGLTGGTQYF.

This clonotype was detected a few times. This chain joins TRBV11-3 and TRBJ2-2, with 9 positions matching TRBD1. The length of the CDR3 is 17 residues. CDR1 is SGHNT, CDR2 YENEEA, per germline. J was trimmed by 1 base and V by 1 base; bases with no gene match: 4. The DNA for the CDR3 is TGTGCCAGCAGCTTAGCGGGACAGGGCTGGAACACCGGGGAGCTGTTTTTT. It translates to CASSLAGQGWNTGELFF.

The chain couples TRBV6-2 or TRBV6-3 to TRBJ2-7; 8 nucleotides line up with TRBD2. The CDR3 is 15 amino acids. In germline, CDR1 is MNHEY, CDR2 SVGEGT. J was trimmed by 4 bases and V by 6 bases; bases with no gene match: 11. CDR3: CASRSGTSNVYEQYV. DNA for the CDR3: TGTGCCAGCAGGTCCGGGACTAGTAATGTTTACGAGCAGTACGTC.

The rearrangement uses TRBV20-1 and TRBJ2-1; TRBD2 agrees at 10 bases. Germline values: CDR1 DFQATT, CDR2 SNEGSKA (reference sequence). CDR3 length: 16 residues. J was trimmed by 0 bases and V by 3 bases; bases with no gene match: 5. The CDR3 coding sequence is TGCAGTGCTAGTCCCCTAGCGGGGGCCTCCTACAATGAGCAGTTCTTC. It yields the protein CSASPLAGASYNEQFF.

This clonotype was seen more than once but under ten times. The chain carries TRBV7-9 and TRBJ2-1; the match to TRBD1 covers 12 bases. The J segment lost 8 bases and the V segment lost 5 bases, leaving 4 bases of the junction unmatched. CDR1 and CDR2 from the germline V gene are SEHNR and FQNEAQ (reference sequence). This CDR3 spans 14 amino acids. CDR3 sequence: CASSLGTGGHEQFF. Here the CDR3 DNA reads TGTGCCAGCAGCCTCGGGACAGGGGGCCATGAGCAGTTCTTC.

CDR3 sequence: CASSLPHAGGSSYNEQFF. In DNA form, the CDR3 reads TGTGCCAGCAGCTTGCCCCATGCTGGGGGAAGCTCCTACAATGAGCAGTTCTTC. The chain is built from TRBV5-4 and TRBJ2-1; D might be TRBD1 or TRBD2, each matching 5 bases. The ends were cut back, 1 base at V and 0 bases at J, with 17 bases in the middle. Germline CDR1 is SGHNT and CDR2 is YYREEE (reference sequence). The CDR3 has 18 residues.

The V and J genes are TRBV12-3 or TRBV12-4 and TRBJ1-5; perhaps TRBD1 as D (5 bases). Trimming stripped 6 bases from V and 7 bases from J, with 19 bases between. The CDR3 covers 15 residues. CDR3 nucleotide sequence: TGTGCCAGCAGACCCCCGGGGCAGGGAATACAGCCCCAGCATTTT. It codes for CASRPPGQGIQPQHF.

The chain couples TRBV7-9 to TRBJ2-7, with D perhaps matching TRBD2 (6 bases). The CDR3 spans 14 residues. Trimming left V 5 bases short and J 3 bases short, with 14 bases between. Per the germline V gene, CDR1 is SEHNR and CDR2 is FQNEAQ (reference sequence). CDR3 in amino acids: CASSLRDGGYEQYF. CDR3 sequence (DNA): TGTGCCAGCAGCCTCCGGGACGGGGGCTACGAGCAGTACTTC. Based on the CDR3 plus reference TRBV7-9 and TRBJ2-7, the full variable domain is DTGVSQNPRHKITKRGQNVTFRCDPISEHNRLYWYRQTLGQGPEFLTYFQNEAQLEKSRLLSDRFSAERPKGSFSTLEIQRTEQGDSAMYLCASSLRDGGYEQYFGPGTRLTVT.